This T cell receptor beta chain stems from a study of T cell repertoires in cytomegalovirus infection. Overall study context: From public TCR beta signatures came an indication of both CMV infection and matching HLA type.

Study observations and caveats: HLA-C-restricted CMV clonotypes gave the most frequent clonotype in two of eight donors. Cumulative public TCR beta family frequency identified carriers of CMV plus the relevant HLA.

The CDR3 is 17 residues long. Germline-derived CDR1 and CDR2 are SGHVS and FNYEAQ. V was clipped by 1 base and J by 3 bases; unmatched bases: 8. TCRdb reprocessed the reads via MiXCR and lists one record per CDR3 protein. The sample records fewer than 1,000,000 distinct CDR3 sequences, around a third being singletons. As for this clonotype: Its specificity is not known.

This TCR derives from a human donor in good health (CMV status not recorded). Some clones in this sample may be carry-over from other donors' samples. Sequenced here: cultured CD8+ T cells from PBMCs, sampled from culture after CMV antigen stimulation. V gene TRBV7-6 combines with J gene TRBJ2-3, with 9 bases identical to TRBD1. Here the CDR3 DNA reads TGTGCCAGCAGCTTAGGTTACAGGGGGCACCAGACAGATACGCAGTATTTT. It translates to CASSLGYRGHQTDTQYF.